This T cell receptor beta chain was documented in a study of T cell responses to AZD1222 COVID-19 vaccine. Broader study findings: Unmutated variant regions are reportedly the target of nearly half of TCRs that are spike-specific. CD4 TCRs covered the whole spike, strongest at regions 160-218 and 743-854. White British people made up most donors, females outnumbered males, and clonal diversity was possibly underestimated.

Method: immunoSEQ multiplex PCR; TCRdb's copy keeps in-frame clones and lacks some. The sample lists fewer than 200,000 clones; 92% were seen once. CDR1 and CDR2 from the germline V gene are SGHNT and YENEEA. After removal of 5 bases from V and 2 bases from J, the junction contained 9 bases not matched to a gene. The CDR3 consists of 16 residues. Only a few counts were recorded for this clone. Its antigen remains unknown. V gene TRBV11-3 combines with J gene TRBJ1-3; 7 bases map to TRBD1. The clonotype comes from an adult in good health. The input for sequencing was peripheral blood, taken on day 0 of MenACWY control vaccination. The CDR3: CASSTRQGAAGNTIYF. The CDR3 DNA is TGTGCCAGCAGCACCAGACAGGGAGCGGCTGGAAACACCATATATTTT.